A single sample gave rise to the 14 T cell receptor beta chains below, sequenced in a study of response to subunit inactivated influenza vaccine. One entry per CDR3 protein results from TCRdb running MiXCR on the RT-PCR reads. This sample carries a few hundred thousand distinct CDR3 sequences, 14% of them seen once, and the ten largest clones take roughly 11%. The sample here was PBMCs from blood, taken 11 to 12 days after vaccination. These receptors came from a man between 50 and 59 years old who received an inactivated influenza vaccine.

This clonotype has more than one count but fewer than ten. J is TRBJ2-1 and V is TRBV7-2, with 10 nucleotides matching TRBD1. This CDR3 spans 16 amino acids. In germline, CDR1 is SGHTA, CDR2 FQGNSA. The ends lost 4 bases at V and 15 bases at J; junction bases unmatched: 18. The CDR3 is CASSSGVFETGGASFF. CDR3 nucleotides: TGTGCCAGCAGCTCTGGGGTTTTTGAGACAGGGGGCGCTTCGTTCTTC.

The rearrangement uses TRBV28 and TRBJ2-2, with a tentative D call TRBD1 (5 bases). The length of the CDR3 is 13 residues. From germline, CDR1 is MDHEN and CDR2 SYDVKM. Between the trimmed V and J ends, which lost 2 bases and 6 bases, there was a span of 7 bases. CDR3 loop: CASSLRQPGELFF. CDR3 nucleotide sequence: TGTGCCAGCAGTTTAAGACAGCCCGGGGAGCTGTTTTTT.

This clonotype was detected a few times. The chain uses TRBV20-1 and TRBJ2-7; D is unclear. The CDR3 length is 14 residues. V was pared by 1 base and J by 2 bases, with 12 bases between. Looked up from germline, CDR1 is DFQATT and CDR2 is SNEGSKA (reference sequence). The CDR3 is CSARGYLQPYEQYF. The CDR3 DNA sequence: TGCAGTGCTAGAGGCTACCTGCAGCCCTACGAGCAGTACTTC.

Only a few counts were recorded for this clonotype. The chain recombines TRBV11-2 with TRBJ2-1; 15 bases are a match to TRBD2. The CDR3 covers 21 residues. V lost 2 bases, J lost 6 bases, and 17 bases stayed unmatched. Germline assignment: CDR1 SGHAT and CDR2 FQNNGV. CDR3 sequence (DNA): TGTGCCAGCAGCTTATTGGGGGGGACTAGCGGGAGGACGATTCGATCCAATGAGCAGTTCTTC. The encoded protein is CASSLLGGTSGRTIRSNEQFF.

This chain connects TRBV12-3 or TRBV12-4 to TRBJ2-3; D is uncertain. The CDR3 loop spans 12 amino acids. The V and J ends lost 6 bases and 4 bases respectively, with 8 bases between them. The CDR3 coding sequence is TGTGCCAGCAGGGAAAGCGCAGATACGCAGTATTTT. It is translated as CASRESADTQYF.

This clonotype was picked up a small number of times. This chain connects TRBV29-1 to TRBJ2-2; unclear D gene. V lost 5 bases, J lost 0 bases, and 10 bases lay in between. The germline V gene has CDR1 SQVTM and CDR2 ANQGSEA. The CDR3 is 14 amino acids. CDR3 sequence reads: CSVKGRANTGELFF. The CDR3 region has the DNA TGCAGCGTTAAAGGAAGAGCGAACACCGGGGAGCTGTTTTTT.

This clonotype showed up many times. CDR3 in amino acids: CSATRGGNTEAFF. As DNA, the CDR3 is TGCAGTGCTACCCGGGGGGGGAACACTGAAGCTTTCTTT. The J gene is TRBJ1-1, the V gene TRBV20-1, with a tentative D call TRBD1 (5 bases). V was shortened by 4 bases and J by 1 base, with 10 bases between the two germline ends. Germline V CDR1 and CDR2: DFQATT, SNEGSKA (reference sequence). This CDR3 is 13 amino acids long.

Many counts were recorded for this clonotype. The V call is TRBV21-1, the J call TRBJ1-1; no DNA check was done on the table's D call, TRBD1. TRBV21-1 is deemed a pseudogene. The CDR3 is made up of 19 amino acids. CDR3 DNA: TGTGCCAGCAGCAATTTCCGGCCCCTCGGGGGCGTATCGGTCACTGAAGCTTTCTTT. Protein: CASSNFRPLGGVSVTEAFF.

This clonotype has more than one count but fewer than ten. This chain uses TRBV25-1 with TRBJ2-7; unclear D gene. This CDR3 region has 12 residues. Germline CDR1 MGHDK, CDR2 SYGVNS. V was trimmed by 8 bases and J by 2 bases, leaving 10 bases between them. Written as DNA, the CDR3 is TGTGCCAGCGCCGCAGGAGCCTACGAGCAGTACTTC. This codes for CASAAGAYEQYF.

This clonotype was counted a few times. This chain uses TRBV6-4 with TRBJ2-3, with 10 bases that match TRBD2. V shed 10 bases, J shed 4 bases, and the junction held 8 bases outside the gene matches. Germline V gene lookup returns CDR1 MRHNA and CDR2 SNTAGT. The CDR3 spans 14 residues. CDR3 bases: TGTGCCACCCGGAGCGGGAGGGCGGCAGATACGCAGTATTTT. Its protein product is CATRSGRAADTQYF.

This chain connects TRBV12-3 or TRBV12-4 to TRBJ2-2, with 9 bases identical to TRBD1. V lost 4 bases to trimming and J lost 7 bases; unmatched junction nucleotides: 7. The CDR3 contains 15 residues. The DNA for the CDR3 is TGTGCCAGCAGTTCAGGGACAGGGCCAGGCGGGGAGCTGTTTTTT. It encodes CASSSGTGPGGELFF.

The V call is TRBV5-1, the J call TRBJ2-7; D is tentatively TRBD1 or TRBD2 (5 bases each). V gave up 2 bases and J gave up 2 bases, with 14 bases separating them. The CDR3 consists of 15 residues. Germline-derived CDR1 and CDR2 are SGHRS and YFSETQ. The CDR3 DNA is TGCGCCAGCAGCTTTGCCGTGGGGGATACCTACGAGCAGTACTTC. This codes for CASSFAVGDTYEQYF.

V gene TRBV20-1 combines with J gene TRBJ1-1; possibly TRBD1 for D (5 bases). The V end lost 3 bases, the J end lost 0 bases, and 14 bases lay between the germline ends. CDR3 length equals 15 residues. Germline CDR1 and CDR2: DFQATT and SNEGSKA (reference sequence). CDR3 sequence (DNA): TGCAGTGCTAGTCCCGACAGTCACATGAACACTGAAGCTTTCTTT. Amino acids: CSASPDSHMNTEAFF.

This chain uses TRBV7-8 with TRBJ2-7; D is perhaps TRBD1 (5 bases). V lost 5 bases and J lost 1, with 12 bases in between. Germline V gene sequence: CDR1 SGHVS, CDR2 FQNEAQ. The CDR3 length is 14 residues. CDR3 sequence reads: CASSPESGSYEQYF. CDR3 nucleotides: TGTGCCAGCAGCCCGGAGTCAGGGTCCTACGAGCAGTACTTC.